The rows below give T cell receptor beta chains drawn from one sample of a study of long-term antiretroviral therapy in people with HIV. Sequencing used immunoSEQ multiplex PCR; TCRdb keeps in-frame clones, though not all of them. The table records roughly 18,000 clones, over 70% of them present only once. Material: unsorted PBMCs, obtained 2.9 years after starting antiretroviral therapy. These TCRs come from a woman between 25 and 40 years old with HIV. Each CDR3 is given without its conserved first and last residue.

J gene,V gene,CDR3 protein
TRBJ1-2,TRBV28,ASSFVGVTYYGYT
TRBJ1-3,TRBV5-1,ASSLGAGTPGPGNTIY
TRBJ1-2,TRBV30,AWSVWQGGTGYT
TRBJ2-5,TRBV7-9,AATPGWGAVETQY
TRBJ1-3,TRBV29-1,SVEEGNTIY
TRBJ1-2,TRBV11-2,ASSHWTGGYYGYT
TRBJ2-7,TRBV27,ASSLYSGSSYEQY
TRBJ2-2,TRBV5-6,ASSPFQGINTGELF
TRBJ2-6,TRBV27,ASTSADSGANVLT
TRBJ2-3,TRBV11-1,ASSPKTQTDTQY
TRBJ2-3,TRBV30,AWSVQRGGPDTQY
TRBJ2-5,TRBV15,ATSLGLQETQY
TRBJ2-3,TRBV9,ASSATSGSTDTQY
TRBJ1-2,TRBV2,ASSTGGMVGYT
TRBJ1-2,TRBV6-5,ASSQGPVWVDGYT
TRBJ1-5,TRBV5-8,ASSWDRGNQPQH
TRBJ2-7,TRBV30,AWTDAGRSY
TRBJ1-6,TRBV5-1,ASTPSSPLH
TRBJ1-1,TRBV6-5,ASKGPGWSTEAF
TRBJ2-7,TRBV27,ASSRDLGGYEQY
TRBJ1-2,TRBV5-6,ASSQTGINFYYGYT
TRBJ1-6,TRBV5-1,ASSRGDRDNSPLH
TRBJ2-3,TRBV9,ASSVSGDTDTQY
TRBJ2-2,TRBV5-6,ASSYSGPGGELF
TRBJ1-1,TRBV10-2,ASILGLNTEAF
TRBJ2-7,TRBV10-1,ASSESGSEQY
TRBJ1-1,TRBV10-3,AISPGSSEAF
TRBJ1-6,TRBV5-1,ASSLVTGNNSPLH
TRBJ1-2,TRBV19,ASSTGDFDGYT
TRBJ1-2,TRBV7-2,ASSLAWQTYGYT